The 31 T cell receptor beta chains reported below all come from one sample, sequenced in a study of T cells in Graves' hyperthyroidism and ophthalmopathy. Amplified regions were TCR beta CDR3 sequences from RNA transcripts. When the TCR CDR3 underwent first-round RT-PCR, the HTBI primer set was used. TCRdb re-derived calls from the multiplex PCR reads in MiXCR, one entry per CDR3 protein. The sample lists about 580,000 distinct CDR3 sequences; approximately 14% were seen once. The sequenced sample was blood. These receptors came from a woman in her twenties or thirties with Graves' hyperthyroidism that later progressed to Graves' ophthalmopathy.

This clonotype was observed a few times. The chain joins TRBV10-3 to TRBJ1-1, with 7 bases fitting TRBD1. The CDR3 contains 14 residues. J was trimmed by 1 base and V by 10 bases; bases with no gene match: 9. Per germline, CDR1 ENHRY and CDR2 SYGVKD. CDR3 sequence (DNA): TGTGCCACCTTAGGGGGCGGGTCGAACACTGAAGCTTTCTTT. It is translated as CATLGGGSNTEAFF.

This clonotype was counted many times. The gene calls are TRBV5-1 and TRBJ1-2; D is unclear. The germline V and J ends were trimmed by 4 bases and 7 bases, with 17 bases remaining between them. Germline loops: CDR1 SGHRS, CDR2 YFSETQ. The CDR3 runs 14 residues. The CDR3 loop reads CASSQLEDPRGYTF. CDR3 DNA sequence: TGCGCCAGCAGCCAGCTGGAGGACCCACGTGGCTACACCTTC.

In the case of this clonotype: A read error may account for a junction end that differs from germline. The chain employs TRBV12-3 or TRBV12-4 and TRBJ2-3, with D possibly matching TRBD1 (6 bases). CDR3 size: 16 residues. The CDR3 DNA reads TGTGCCAGCAGTTGGGACACCCTAGAGAGCACAGGTACGCAGTATTTT. It codes for CASSWDTLESTGTQYF.

This clonotype came up many times. The rearrangement uses TRBV6-2 or TRBV6-3 and TRBJ2-7; weak D call: TRBD1 (6 bases). The CDR3 length is 13 residues. V shed 5 bases and J shed 9 bases, with 17 bases lying between them. Looked up from germline, CDR1 is MNHEY and CDR2 is SVGEGT. The CDR3 sequence: CASSRDTVGAQYF. Written as DNA, the CDR3 is TGTGCCAGCAGTCGGGACACCGTGGGAGCGCAGTACTTC.

This clonotype was counted at least ten times. The V gene is TRBV9, the J gene TRBJ2-6; D is possibly TRBD2 (6 bases). Germline loops: CDR1 SGDLS, CDR2 YYNGEE. Trimming cost V 3 bases and J 0 bases, with 10 bases left between them. The CDR3 extends over 16 amino acids. The CDR3 nucleotides read TGTGCCAGCAGCGCCCCGGAGGGCTCTGGGGCCAACGTCCTGACTTTC. Protein sequence: CASSAPEGSGANVLTF. Complete variable domain (other parts from reference TRBV9 and TRBJ2-6): DSGVTQTPKHLITATGQRVTLRCSPRSGDLSVYWYQQSLDQGLQFLIQYYNGEERAKGNILERFSAQQFPDLHSELNLSSLELGDSALYFCASSAPEGSGANVLTFGAGSRLTVL.

The sample holds many counts of this clonotype. The CDR3 nucleotides are TGTGCCAGCACTCCCCGGCTAGCGGGGGCCGGGGCGGAGACCCAGTACTTC. Protein: CASTPRLAGAGAETQYF. The V call is TRBV25-1, the J call TRBJ2-5; 10 nucleotides match TRBD2. Germline loops: CDR1 MGHDK, CDR2 SYGVNS. V was clipped by 7 bases and J by 5 bases; unmatched bases: 16. This CDR3 is 17 amino acids long. The full variable domain, with the rest looked up from reference TRBV25-1 and TRBJ2-5, is EADIYQTPRYLVIGTGKKITLECSQTMGHDKMYWYQQDPGMELHLIHYSYGVNSTEKGDLSSESTVSRIRTEHFPLTLESARPSHTSQYLCASTPRLAGAGAETQYFGPGTRLLVL.

This clonotype was counted a few times. V and J are TRBV4-1 and TRBJ2-3; weak D call: TRBD1 (5 bases). The CDR3 length is 16 residues. Trimming left V 0 bases short and J 1 base short, with 11 bases between. Germline V gene sequence: CDR1 MGHRA, CDR2 YSYEKL. The DNA of the CDR3 is TGCGCCAGCAGCCAAGAAGGCAGGGCGGGCACAGATACGCAGTATTTT. It codes for CASSQEGRAGTDTQYF.

This rearrangement joins TRBV18 to TRBJ2-3; the match to TRBD1 covers 7 bases. J was trimmed by 5 bases and V by 5 bases; bases with no gene match: 10. This CDR3 spans 15 amino acids. Germline values: CDR1 KGHSH, CDR2 LQKENI. This CDR3 is CASSASQGEIDTQYF. CDR3 coding DNA: TGTGCCAGCTCAGCGTCTCAGGGGGAGATAGATACGCAGTATTTT.

The sample holds many counts of this clonotype. The chain carries TRBV7-9 and TRBJ1-1; unclear D gene. The CDR3 runs 11 residues. Germline loops: CDR1 SEHNR, CDR2 FQNEAQ (reference sequence). Trimming removed 5 bases from V and 5 bases from J, with 6 bases in between. The CDR3 region has the DNA TGTGCCAGCAGCCCAATAACTGAAGCTTTCTTT. Amino acid sequence: CASSPITEAFF.

This clonotype was seen a handful of times. V usage is TRBV29-1 and J usage is TRBJ2-1; no clear D gene. V was pared by 5 bases and J by 1 base, with 3 bases between. The germline V gene encodes CDR1 SQVTM and CDR2 ANQGSEA. The CDR3 spans 11 residues. The CDR3 here is CSVWSYNEQFF. For the CDR3, the DNA is TGCAGCGTTTGGTCCTACAATGAGCAGTTCTTC.

On this clonotype: Possible read error: a much larger clone is one base away. The chain combines TRBV7-6 with TRBJ2-7; D remains ambiguous. The CDR3 consists of 13 residues. Germline CDR1 reads SGHVS; CDR2 reads FNYEAQ. CDR3: CVSSPGSSDEQYF. The CDR3, as DNA: TGTGTCAGCAGCCCAGGTTCTTCCGACGAGCAGTACTTC.

This clonotype has just a few counts. The rearrangement uses TRBV7-3 and TRBJ1-1; unclear D gene. This CDR3 contains 13 residues. Germline CDR1 reads SGHTA; CDR2 reads FQGTGA. V gave up 5 bases and J gave up 0 bases, with 7 bases separating them. Here the CDR3 DNA reads TGTGCCAGCAGCCCACACATGAACACTGAAGCTTTCTTT. The encoded protein is CASSPHMNTEAFF.

About this clonotype itself: Mismatch with germline at one junction end may stem from a read error. The chain is built from TRBV28 and TRBJ1-5; 7 nucleotides match TRBD1. CDR1 MDHEN and CDR2 SYDVKM come from the germline V gene. This CDR3 has 17 amino acids. CDR3 coding DNA: TGTGCCAGCAGTTTCTCCCAGGGGGTTGTAGGCAATCGGCCCCAGCATTTT. Its translation: CASSFSQGVVGNRPQHF. The full variable domain, completed using reference TRBV28 and TRBJ1-5, is DVKVTQSSRYLVKRTGEKVFLECVQDMDHENMFWYRQDPGLGLRLIYFSYDVKMKEKGDIPEGYSVSREKKERFSLILESASTNQTSMYLCASSFSQGVVGNRPQHFGDGTRLSIL.

This clonotype was detected many times. V usage is TRBV20-1 and J usage is TRBJ2-1, with 9 bases lining up with TRBD1. Germline V gene data show CDR1 as DFQATT and CDR2 as SNEGSKA (reference sequence). Germline trimming cut 5 bases from V and 4 bases from J; bases unmatched to any gene: 12. This CDR3 comprises 16 residues. The CDR3 reads CSAQKKGQGLYNEQFF. The DNA for the CDR3 is TGCAGTGCTCAGAAGAAGGGACAGGGTCTTTACAATGAGCAGTTCTTC.

This clonotype was recorded many times. The rearrangement uses TRBV20-1 and TRBJ2-5, with 8 bases matching TRBD1. Germline lookup yields CDR1 DFQATT and CDR2 SNEGSKA (reference sequence). This CDR3 comprises 15 residues. The junction had 8 bases not matched to a gene; V was cut back by 0 bases and J by 5 bases. Here the CDR3 reads CSARDIQGVGETQYF. For the CDR3, the DNA is TGCAGTGCTAGAGATATACAGGGGGTGGGGGAGACCCAGTACTTC.

This clonotype was counted at least ten times. The rearrangement links TRBV28 to TRBJ2-3; D is perhaps TRBD2 (5 bases). V dropped 3 bases and J dropped 3 bases, with 13 bases sitting between them. The CDR3 is 15 residues long. CDR1 MDHEN and CDR2 SYDVKM come from the germline V gene. In DNA, the CDR3 is TGTGCCAGCAGTTTGGAAGGAAGGAGGACAGATACGCAGTATTTT. Its protein is CASSLEGRRTDTQYF.

This clonotype has ten or more counts. This chain joins TRBV28 and TRBJ1-6; TRBD1 agrees at 7 bases. This CDR3 comprises 13 residues. CDR1 and CDR2 (germline): MDHEN, SYDVKM. With 6 bases clipped from V and 8 bases from J, the junction kept 4 bases outside the gene matches. This CDR3 is CASRQGRDSPLHF. CDR3 in DNA: TGTGCCAGCAGACAGGGGCGAGATTCACCCCTCCACTTT.

The chain combines TRBV5-1 with TRBJ2-3, with D unresolved. CDR1 SGHRS and CDR2 YFSETQ come from the germline V gene. This CDR3 comprises 15 residues. Deletions cut 10 bases from V and 0 bases from J, with 18 bases between. CDR3 sequence: CASSLNILSTDTQYF. The CDR3 region has the DNA TGCGCCTCAAGTCTTAACATCCTTAGCACAGATACGCAGTATTTT. The complete variable domain, with remaining parts taken from reference TRBV5-1 and TRBJ2-3, reads KAGVTQTPRYLIKTRGQQVTLSCSPISGHRSVSWYQQTPGQGLQFLFEYFSETQRNKGNFPGRFSGRQFSNSRSEMNVSTLELGDSALYLCASSLNILSTDTQYFGPGTRLTVL.

This clonotype came up many times. V gene TRBV30 combines with J gene TRBJ1-1; 10 bases align to TRBD1. The germline V gene encodes CDR1 GTSNPN and CDR2 SVGIG (reference sequence). The junction had 5 bases not matched to a gene; V was cut back by 5 bases and J by 5 bases. The CDR3 is 13 amino acids. The CDR3 region is CAWARQGATEAFF. The CDR3 DNA sequence: TGTGCCTGGGCTCGACAGGGGGCTACTGAAGCTTTCTTT.

This clonotype came up many times. The chain is built from TRBV11-2 and TRBJ2-1; 7 nucleotides agree with TRBD1. The V gene's germline CDR1 is SGHAT and CDR2 FQNNGV. The CDR3 contains 17 residues. The V segment lost 3 bases and the J segment 5 bases; nucleotides outside the gene matches: 13. CDR3 sequence reads: CASSFSYSGTANNEQFF. The CDR3 DNA follows: TGTGCCAGCAGCTTTAGCTACTCCGGGACAGCGAACAATGAGCAGTTCTTC.

This clonotype has at least ten counts. CDR3 DNA: TGTGCCAGCAGTCACACTTCATTTGCCGGGACTAGCGCACCCTACGAGCAGTACTTC. Translating gives CASSHTSFAGTSAPYEQYF. The rearrangement links TRBV6-1 to TRBJ2-7; 10 nucleotides agree with TRBD2. CDR1 is MNHNS, CDR2 SASEGT, per germline. V dropped 5 bases and J dropped 2; count of bases not matched to a gene: 18. This CDR3 comprises 19 residues.

A note on this clonotype: A much larger clone lies a single base off, so this may be a read error. The chain has TRBV7-9 and TRBJ2-1; D may be TRBD1 or TRBD2 (5 bases each). This CDR3 region has 16 residues. CDR1 SEHNR and CDR2 FQNEAQ come from the germline V gene (reference sequence). Here the CDR3 reads CASSLTLGVVRDEQSF. Written as DNA, the CDR3 is TGTGCCAGCAGCTTAACATTGGGGGTCGTTAGGGATGAGCAGTCCTTC. The full variable domain, its missing parts supplied by reference TRBV7-9 and TRBJ2-1, is DTGVSQNPRHKITKRGQNVTFRCDPISEHNRLYWYRQTLGQGPEFLTYFQNEAQLEKSRLLSDRFSAERPKGSFSTLEIQRTEQGDSAMYLCASSLTLGVVRDEQSFGPGTRLTVL.

The gene calls are TRBV7-2 and TRBJ2-7, with 10 bases fitting TRBD2. CDR1 SGHTA and CDR2 FQGNSA come from the germline V gene. This CDR3 spans 15 amino acids. The trim removed 7 bases at V and 3 bases at J, leaving 9 bases unmatched. The CDR3: CASKLTGTSVYEQYF. In DNA, the CDR3 is TGTGCCAGCAAGTTAACCGGGACTAGCGTCTACGAGCAGTACTTC. Looking up the rest from reference TRBV7-2 and TRBJ2-7 gives the full variable domain: GAGVSQSPSNKVTEKGKDVELRCDPISGHTALYWYRQSLGQGLEFLIYFQGNSAPDKSGLPSDRFSAERTGGSVSTLTIQRTQQEDSAVYLCASKLTGTSVYEQYFGPGTRLTVT.

The chain recombines TRBV4-1 with TRBJ1-5; TRBD1 aligns across 7 bases. CDR1 is MGHRA and CDR2 is YSYEKL in the germline V gene. After removal of 8 bases from V and 4 bases from J, the junction contained 8 bases not matched to a gene. This CDR3 is built from 14 residues. CDR3 in amino acids: CASGPGQSNQPQHF. DNA for the CDR3: TGCGCCAGCGGGCCGGGACAGAGTAATCAGCCCCAGCATTTT.

This clonotype came up many times. For the CDR3, the DNA is TGTGCCAGCAGTGAAACGGCAGGGGCGGCCTATGGCTACACCTTC. It encodes CASSETAGAAYGYTF. The chain recombines TRBV6-1 with TRBJ1-2; D perhaps matches TRBD1 (6 bases). Germline CDR1 is MNHNS and CDR2 is SASEGT. The CDR3 spans 15 residues. V was clipped by 2 bases and J by 4 bases, with 14 bases between them.

There are many counts of this clonotype. The rearrangement joins TRBV20-1 to TRBJ1-5; D not resolved. There are 15 residues in the CDR3. CDR1 DFQATT and CDR2 SNEGSKA come from the germline V gene (reference sequence). Trimming cost V 3 bases and J 3 bases, with 15 bases left between them. The CDR3, as DNA: TGCAGTGCTAGCCCCCATGACATCTACAATCAGCCCCAGCATTTT. Amino acid sequence: CSASPHDIYNQPQHF.

This clonotype was seen at least ten times. The rearrangement joins TRBV7-2 to TRBJ2-3; D is possibly TRBD2 (7 bases). Germline V gene sequence: CDR1 SGHTA, CDR2 FQGNSA. V lost 4 bases and J 0 bases, leaving 11 bases between the germline ends. The CDR3 contains 15 residues. In DNA form, the CDR3 reads TGTGCCAGCAGCTCAAGGGGGGGTAGCACAGATACGCAGTATTTT. This codes for CASSSRGGSTDTQYF.

The chain links TRBV7-2 to TRBJ1-1, with unresolved D. This CDR3 is 11 amino acids long. Trimming took 1 base from V and 10 from J, leaving 7 bases between them. Germline CDR1 is SGHTA and CDR2 is FQGNSA. The CDR3: CASSLGWVAFF. Here the CDR3 DNA reads TGTGCCAGCAGCTTAGGTTGGGTAGCTTTCTTT.

The chain carries TRBV30 and TRBJ1-5, with 7 bases lining up with TRBD1. Losses at the gene ends were 2 bases for V and 5 bases for J; bases not matched to a gene: 6. The CDR3 totals 14 residues. Germline V gene data show CDR1 as GTSNPN and CDR2 as SVGIG (reference sequence). For the CDR3, the DNA is TGTGCCTGGAGTCTTGGGACAGACTATCAGCCCCAGCATTTT. It is translated as CAWSLGTDYQPQHF.

The rearrangement links TRBV29-1 to TRBJ2-3, with unresolved D. The germline gives CDR1 SQVTM, CDR2 ANQGSEA. The CDR3 contains 12 residues. With 8 bases removed from V and 3 bases from J, the gap between germline ends came to 12 bases. The CDR3 DNA is TGCAGCCCCCCCCGTCGAACAGATACGCAGTATTTT. Translation: CSPPRRTDTQYF.

This rearrangement joins TRBV12-3 or TRBV12-4 to TRBJ1-2, with a tentative D call TRBD1 (5 bases). Trimming cost V 2 bases and J 11 bases, with 12 bases left between them. There are 12 residues in the CDR3. The CDR3 coding sequence is TGTGCCAGCAGTTTAATGCAGGGAATGTACACCTTC. Its protein is CASSLMQGMYTF.